Listed below are T cell receptor beta chains from one sample, sequenced in a study of T-cell memory formation after mild COVID-19. TCRdb re-analysed the 5' RACE reads in MiXCR, keeping a single row per CDR3 protein. The sample records 350,000 to 450,000 distinct CDR3 sequences, 14% being singletons. What was sequenced was PBMCs or a T cell subset sorted from them (not recorded which). These receptor sequences come from a man aged 18 to 35 who had mild COVID-19 (a few samples of this study predate the infection). Cell type and time point are not known. Both conserved end residues are part of each CDR3. D genes are given only for firm matches. The size field is filled for only some rows; it gives once, few, many or a size class.

-	TRBJ2-2	-	TRBV5-1	TGCGCCAGCAGCGGGGTCAGGGAGGTCGGGGAGCTGTTTTTT	CASSGVREVGELFF
many	TRBJ2-3	-	TRBV7-2	TGTGCCAGCAACGGACTTCCTAGCACAGATACGCAGTATTTT	CASNGLPSTDTQYF
few	TRBJ2-6	TRBD1	TRBV6-5	TGTGCCAGCAGATCAGGGGGCTCTGGGGCCAACGTCCTGACTTTC	CASRSGGSGANVLTF
-	TRBJ1-6	TRBD1	TRBV4-1	TGCGCCAGCAGCCAAGCCCACTTCGGGACAGGGGCTTCACCCCTCCACTTT	CASSQAHFGTGASPLHF
few	TRBJ2-3	-	TRBV6-1	TGTGCCAGCAGAACCCGACCGGGGGCAGATACGCAGTATTTT	CASRTRPGADTQYF
-	TRBJ2-1	-	TRBV5-1	TGCGCCAGCAGCTTGGCGCCAGGCGGGGACAATGAGCAGTTCTTC	CASSLAPGGDNEQFF
-	TRBJ2-2	-	TRBV5-6	TGTGCCAGCAGCTTCCGGGACTCAAACACCTGGGAGCTGTTTTTT	CASSFRDSNTWELFF
-	TRBJ1-5	-	TRBV9	TGTGCCAGCAGCGTGAACGGGGACAATCAGCCCCAGCATTTT	CASSVNGDNQPQHF
many	TRBJ1-1	TRBD1	TRBV7-2	TGTGCCAGCAGCCCTAGAATCGGGACAGTTGAAGCTTTCTTT	CASSPRIGTVEAFF
many	TRBJ1-5	-	TRBV5-5	TGTGCCAGCAGCTTAGGCCCGGGCAGTACCAATCAGCCCCAGCATTTT	CASSLGPGSTNQPQHF
-	TRBJ2-2	-	TRBV5-5	TGTGCCAGCAGCTTGTTCGGGGACCGAACCGGGGAGCTGTTTTTT	CASSLFGDRTGELFF
-	TRBJ1-6	-	TRBV20-1	TGCAGTGCTAGTAAGACCGAAAATTCACCCCTCCACTTT	CSASKTENSPLHF
few	TRBJ1-1	-	TRBV19	TGTGCCAGTAGTAGAGGTATAACTGAAGCTTTCTTT	CASSRGITEAFF
-	TRBJ2-1	-	TRBV20-1	TGCAGTGCTCCCTTCCACAATGAGCAGTTCTTC	CSAPFHNEQFF
few	TRBJ2-3	TRBD2	TRBV5-5	TGTGCCAGCAGCTCAAGAGCGGGGGGAACAGATACGCAGTATTTT	CASSSRAGGTDTQYF
few	TRBJ1-1	-	TRBV6-2/TRBV6-3	TGTGCCAGCAGTTACGCCCTAGAGCTGGGGAGGCAAGCTTTCTTT	CASSYALELGRQAFF
few	TRBJ2-1	-	TRBV21-1	TGTGCCAGCAGCAAAGGTGATAGCGGGGGCGAGCAGTTCTTC	CASSKGDSGGEQFF
few	TRBJ2-2	TRBD1	TRBV7-3	TGTGCCAGCAGCCCGGGACAGAATGCGGGGGAGCTGTTTTTT	CASSPGQNAGELFF
few	TRBJ2-5	-	TRBV20-1	TGCAGTGAACCACCGCTAGCTTGGGAGACCCAGTACTTC	CSEPPLAWETQYF
many	TRBJ1-1	-	TRBV3-1	TGTGCCAGCAGCCCACCTACGAACACTGAAGCTTTCTTT	CASSPPTNTEAFF
-	TRBJ1-5	-	TRBV20-1	TGCAGTGCTAGAGATTCGCGGGGTCAGCCCCAGCATTTT	CSARDSRGQPQHF
many	TRBJ2-5	-	TRBV4-3	TGCGCCAGCAGCGAGGAAGGGGGGCAAGAGACCCAGTACTTC	CASSEEGGQETQYF
-	TRBJ2-5	-	TRBV7-9	TGTGCCAGCAGCTTAGTGGTCCCCCAAGAGACCCAGTACTTC	CASSLVVPQETQYF
few	TRBJ2-6	-	TRBV29-1	TGCAGCGTTGCCAGGAGCTCTGGGGCCAACGTCCTGACTTTC	CSVARSSGANVLTF
-	TRBJ1-5	-	TRBV7-2	TGTGCCAGCAGCTACCTAGGGGGGGCGAGTCAGCCCCAGCATTTT	CASSYLGGASQPQHF
few	TRBJ2-1	TRBD1	TRBV4-1	TGCGCCAGCAGCCAAGGGGGGACAGGGGGTGTTGAGCAGTTCTTC	CASSQGGTGGVEQFF
many	TRBJ2-5	-	TRBV10-2	TGCGCCAGCTCCCCGGTGAGCGGTCAAGAGACCCAGTACTTC	CASSPVSGQETQYF
-	TRBJ1-1	TRBD1	TRBV19	TGTGCCAGTAGTATCCCCGGGACAGGGGTCACTGAAGCTTTCTTT	CASSIPGTGVTEAFF
-	TRBJ1-1	-	TRBV6-1	TGTGCCAGCAGGACGGACGCCACTGAAGCTTTCTTT	CASRTDATEAFF
-	TRBJ2-7	-	TRBV7-9	TGTGCCAGCAGCTTAGAAGGTTCTTTGCTCCCCCTTTACGAGCAGTACTTC	CASSLEGSLLPLYEQYF
many	TRBJ2-2	TRBD1	TRBV28	TGTGCCAGCAGCCCCAACAGGGGGCGAACCGGGGAGCTGTTTTTT	CASSPNRGRTGELFF
few	TRBJ2-1	-	TRBV24-1	TGTGCCACCAGTGACTCTGGAGGGGGCGGTTCGAGGGTTGAGCAGTTCTTC	CATSDSGGGGSRVEQFF
-	TRBJ1-5	-	TRBV6-5	TGTGCCAGCAGGGCATTCGGTCAGCCCCAGCATTTT	CASRAFGQPQHF
many	TRBJ2-7	TRBD1	TRBV11-3	TGTGCCAGCAGCTTAGAGTCAGGGGGCGAGCAGTACTTC	CASSLESGGEQYF
many	TRBJ2-7	-	TRBV3-1	TGTGCCAGCAGCTTATTACCCGGGACGTACGAGCAGTACTTC	CASSLLPGTYEQYF
-	TRBJ2-7	-	TRBV19	TGTGCCAGTAGTCTAGGACGGATCGTGGGGGAGCAGTACTTC	CASSLGRIVGEQYF
few	TRBJ2-1	-	TRBV20-1	TGCAGTGCCAAACCCAGCCCTTTAGATGAGCAGTTCTTC	CSAKPSPLDEQFF
many	TRBJ2-5	TRBD2	TRBV20-1	TGCAGTGCTTCACAACTAGCGCGGGAGACCCAGTACTTC	CSASQLARETQYF
-	TRBJ2-1	TRBD1	TRBV5-1	TGCGCCAGCAGCTTGGCACCTCAGGGACAGGGGGGTTTGTTTCGCAATGAGCAGTTCTTC	CASSLAPQGQGGLFRNEQFF
few	TRBJ1-5	-	TRBV4-1	TGCGCCAGCAGCCAAGTGAAGGCATATAGCAATCAGCCCCAGCATTTT	CASSQVKAYSNQPQHF
once	TRBJ1-2	TRBD1	TRBV4-2	TGTGCCAGCAGCCCCTCTTGGGGGACAGGGACATCAAACTATGGCTACACCTTC	CASSPSWGTGTSNYGYTF
many	TRBJ2-5	TRBD2	TRBV4-3	TGCGCCAGCAGCCAAGACGGGGGGGAGACACCAGAGACCCAGTACTTC	CASSQDGGETPETQYF
-	TRBJ1-5	-	TRBV12-3/TRBV12-4	TGTGCCAGCAGCCTCCCGGGGCAGCCCCAGCATTTT	CASSLPGQPQHF
-	TRBJ1-5	-	TRBV29-1	TGCAGCGTTGTGGTCGGAAATCAGCCCCAGCATTTT	CSVVVGNQPQHF
-	TRBJ2-3	TRBD2	TRBV6-5	TGTGCCAGCAGTGAAACTAGCGGGGCGTCCACAGATACGCAGTATTTT	CASSETSGASTDTQYF
-	TRBJ2-7	TRBD2	TRBV20-1	TGCAGTGCGGAACCGGGACTAGCTCTCTACGAGCAGTACTTC	CSAEPGLALYEQYF
few	TRBJ1-1	-	TRBV4-1	TGCGCCAGCAGCCAAGATGGCAGGGTGACTGAAGCTTTCTTT	CASSQDGRVTEAFF